This T cell receptor (beta chain) was identified in a study of T cells in Graves' hyperthyroidism and ophthalmopathy. For the study at large: It was at initial diagnosis, before any treatment, that peripheral blood was collected.

This clonotype was picked up many times. The antigen remains unidentified. Study results and limitations: It was a median approximately 7.1 months before onset that the model predicted ophthalmopathy.

Based on clinical symptoms, serum thyroxine and TRAb, thyroid ultrasound and orbital computed tomography, diagnoses were reached. The PBMCs were taken from under 12 ml of fresh peripheral blood. CDR3 length equals 14 residues. Trimming removed 2 bases from V and 8 bases from J, with 13 bases in between. Germline-derived CDR1 and CDR2 are MRHNA and SNTAGT. Amplification of TCR beta CDR3 regions used RNA as the template. With the HTBI primer set, the TCR CDR3 went through a first round of RT-PCR. TCRdb re-called the multiplex PCR reads with MiXCR, one entry per CDR3 protein. The top ten hold 28% of the sample, which has approximately 400,000 distinct CDR3 sequences, about 15% seen once.

The specimen was blood. This chain connects TRBV6-4 to TRBJ2-1; possibly TRBD2 for D (6 bases). The receptor's source is a woman between 18 and 30 years old with Graves' hyperthyroidism that later progressed to Graves' ophthalmopathy. As DNA, the CDR3 is TGTGCCAGCAGTGACGCGGGACCATCGGATGAGCAGTTCTTC. Translation: CASSDAGPSDEQFF.